This T cell receptor (beta chain) derives from a study of shared clonotypes between healthy human individuals. General study findings and limits: Among the subsets, naive ones generally showed larger estimated richness than memory ones.

Germline V gene sequence: CDR1 MGHRA, CDR2 YSYEKL. The CDR3 runs to 16 residues. V shed 0 bases and J shed 0 bases, with 11 bases lying between them. CD45RO-negative, CCR7-selected cells formed the naive CD8 fraction, which excluded terminally differentiated effector memory CD45RA+ cells. Of note for this clone: The antigen is unknown.

Produced via immunoSEQ multiplex PCR; TCRdb's table is partial and in-frame only. This sample has millions of clones, with over 85% found just once. Material for sequencing was naive CD8+ T cells sorted from blood. The chain employs TRBV4-1 and TRBJ1-1, with D unclear. This sequence was found in a man in his late teens or twenties in good health. The CDR3 loop is CASSQDWTGMNTEAFF. DNA of the CDR3: TGCGCCAGCAGCCAAGATTGGACGGGTATGAACACTGAAGCTTTCTTT.